This T cell receptor beta chain was retrieved from a study of T cell repertoires in cytomegalovirus infection. For the study at large: Based on public TCR beta signatures, there were indications of CMV infection and of a matching HLA type. Findings and limits, study-wide: Carriage of CMV together with the relevant HLA was identifiable through cumulative public TCR beta family frequency. In two of eight donors, the top clonotype was HLA-C-restricted CMV-specific.

This clonotype was recorded once. Its antigen is not identified. TCRdb independently ran MiXCR on the reads; one entry per CDR3 protein. The data hold roughly 990,000 distinct CDR3 sequences, with around 32% observed a single time. CDR3 length: 16 residues. V lost 0 bases and J lost 5, with 17 bases in between. Looked up from germline, CDR1 is SGDLS and CDR2 is YYNGEE. This clonotype originated in a human donor in good health (CMV status not recorded). Some clones in this sample may be carry-over from other donors' samples. This chain uses TRBV9 with TRBJ2-5, with D tentatively TRBD1 or TRBD2 (6 bases each). This specimen was cultured CD8+ T cells from PBMCs, taken from culture after CMV antigen stimulation. Here the CDR3 reads CASSVGSSGGPETQYF. The CDR3 coding sequence is TGTGCCAGCAGCGTAGGGTCGAGTGGGGGGCCTGAGACCCAGTACTTC.